The 14 T cell receptor beta chains below were found in one sample sequenced in a study of radiotherapy plus CTLA-4 blockade in lung cancer. Sequencing was performed with immunoSEQ multiplex PCR; in TCRdb, only in-frame clones are kept and a portion is missing. The sample consists of 25,000 to 40,000 clones, around 70% of them appearing once. This material consisted of peripheral blood, taken from a patient treated with radiotherapy plus ipilimumab. These TCRs come from a human donor with non-small cell lung cancer who had stable disease on radiotherapy plus ipilimumab.

This chain links TRBV11-3 with TRBJ1-2; 9 bases align to TRBD1. This CDR3 contains 13 residues. Trimming cost V 5 bases and J 8 bases; bases outside gene matches: 6. Germline lookup yields CDR1 SGHNT and CDR2 YENEEA. The CDR3: CASSPTGGSGYTF. The CDR3, as DNA: TGTGCCAGCAGCCCCACAGGGGGCAGCGGCTACACCTTC.

V is TRBV11-2 and J is TRBJ1-5; D gene ambiguous. This CDR3 is 13 amino acids long. The germline V and J ends were trimmed by 5 bases and 4 bases, with 9 bases remaining between them. Germline CDR1 and CDR2: SGHAT and FQNNGV. DNA for the CDR3: TGTGCCAGCAGCAAGGAACGGAATCAGCCCCAGCATTTT. This sequence encodes CASSKERNQPQHF.

This clone was observed once. The J gene is TRBJ2-5, the V gene TRBV5-8; possible D gene TRBD1, 6 bases. Deletions cut 3 bases from V and 0 bases from J, with 12 bases between. The CDR3 has 15 amino acids. Germline values: CDR1 SGHTS, CDR2 YDEGEE. CDR3 protein: CASSSGHLYQETQYF. DNA for the CDR3: TGTGCCAGCAGCTCGGGACACCTATACCAAGAGACCCAGTACTTC.

The J gene is TRBJ1-1, the V gene TRBV6-1; the match to TRBD1 covers 7 bases. Germline lookup yields CDR1 MNHNS and CDR2 SASEGT. The CDR3 is made up of 15 amino acids. V lost 1 base, J lost 4 bases, and 6 bases stayed unmatched. CDR3 amino acids: CASSEGGKGATEAFF. CDR3 sequence (DNA): TGTGCCAGCAGTGAAGGTGGGAAGGGGGCCACTGAAGCTTTCTTT.

This clone was seen only a few times. The rearrangement joins TRBV6-1 to TRBJ2-6, with D hard to call. Germline V CDR1 and CDR2: MNHNS, SASEGT. V was cut by 4 bases and J by 2 bases, with 9 bases left in between. The CDR3 totals 15 residues. CDR3 sequence: CASSGGSAGANVLTF. CDR3 DNA: TGTGCCAGCAGTGGGGGTTCTGCTGGGGCCAACGTCCTGACTTTC.

This chain links TRBV25-1 with TRBJ1-2, with D uncertain. The germline V gene encodes CDR1 MGHDK and CDR2 SYGVNS. Trimming pared 3 bases from V and 4 bases from J, leaving 9 bases between. The CDR3 contains 13 residues. CDR3 in amino acids: CASSEPGSYGYTF. The DNA for the CDR3 is TGTGCCAGCAGTGAGCCGGGCTCCTATGGCTACACCTTC.

A few counts support this clone. This chain uses TRBV4-2 with TRBJ2-5; TRBD2 matches 8 bases. Per germline, CDR1 LGHNA and CDR2 YNFKEQ. The V gene end was trimmed by 4 bases and the J gene end by 9 bases; junction bases not matched to a gene: 7. The CDR3 is 13 amino acids. CDR3 loop: CASSPGRATAQYF. CDR3 in DNA: TGTGCCAGCAGCCCCGGGAGGGCAACGGCCCAGTACTTC.

This clone is labeled as medium-sized. The chain joins TRBV4-3 to TRBJ2-1; D is perhaps TRBD2 (5 bases). Trimming stripped 0 bases from V and 4 bases from J, with 13 bases between. CDR1 and CDR2 from the germline V gene are LGHNA and YSLEER. This CDR3 has 16 amino acids. CDR3 nucleotide sequence: TGCGCCAGCAGCCAAGAGTGGGGAGCCCGATACAATGAGCAGTTCTTC. Translated: CASSQEWGARYNEQFF.

This clone is a singleton in its sample. The chain joins TRBV6-5 to TRBJ1-2; TRBD1 aligns across 7 bases. V shed 5 bases, J shed 6 bases, and the junction held 6 bases outside the gene matches. This CDR3 spans 13 amino acids. Germline CDR1 MNHEY, CDR2 SVGAGI. CDR3 region: CASSEIGTDGYTF. The CDR3 DNA reads TGTGCCAGCAGTGAAATCGGGACAGATGGCTACACCTTC.

This clone was seen just once. This chain uses TRBV29-1 with TRBJ2-3; 8 bases align to TRBD2. This CDR3 is built from 14 residues. CDR1 is SQVTM and CDR2 is ANQGSEA in the germline V gene. With V trimmed by 4 bases and J by 6 bases, 9 bases remained unmatched. The chain's CDR3 is CSVGSGSALDTQYF. The CDR3 DNA reads TGCAGCGTTGGGAGCGGGAGCGCTCTGGATACGCAGTATTTT.

The V gene is TRBV5-1, the J gene TRBJ2-3; a weak D match, TRBD2 (6 bases). Looked up from germline, CDR1 is SGHRS and CDR2 is YFSETQ. V gave up 8 bases and J gave up 3 bases, with 16 bases separating them. The length of the CDR3 is 14 residues. The DNA for the CDR3 is TGCGCCAGTGAAGGAGGGAGTGGGACAGATACGCAGTATTTT. Translating it yields CASEGGSGTDTQYF.

This sequence joins TRBV10-3 and TRBJ2-5; the D gene is possibly TRBD2 (5 bases). This CDR3 has 13 amino acids. V was clipped by 6 bases and J by 5 bases, with 13 bases between them. Germline V lookup: CDR1 ENHRY, CDR2 SYGVKD. CDR3 bases: TGTGCCATCAGCCCCCTGGGCGGGGAGACCCAGTACTTC. Translated: CAISPLGGETQYF.

This clone showed up just once. The CDR3 DNA sequence: TGTGCCAGCAGAGCAGGGGGAGGGAACGAGCAGTACTTC. Its translation is CASRAGGGNEQYF. The chain employs TRBV27 and TRBJ2-7; D may correspond to TRBD1 or TRBD2 (7 bases each). The CDR3 totals 13 residues. Trimming removed 6 bases from V and 5 bases from J, with 14 bases in between. Germline CDR1 MNHEY, CDR2 SMNVEV (reference sequence).

The chain carries TRBV4-1 and TRBJ2-6; TRBD2 aligns across 11 bases. The CDR3 has 19 residues. The germline gives CDR1 MGHRA, CDR2 YSYEKL. V gave up 1 base and J gave up 0 bases; unmatched junction bases: 5. CDR3 protein: CASSQGLAGGHSGANVLTF. The DNA of the CDR3 is TGCGCCAGCAGCCAAGGGCTAGCGGGAGGACACTCTGGGGCCAACGTCCTGACTTTC.